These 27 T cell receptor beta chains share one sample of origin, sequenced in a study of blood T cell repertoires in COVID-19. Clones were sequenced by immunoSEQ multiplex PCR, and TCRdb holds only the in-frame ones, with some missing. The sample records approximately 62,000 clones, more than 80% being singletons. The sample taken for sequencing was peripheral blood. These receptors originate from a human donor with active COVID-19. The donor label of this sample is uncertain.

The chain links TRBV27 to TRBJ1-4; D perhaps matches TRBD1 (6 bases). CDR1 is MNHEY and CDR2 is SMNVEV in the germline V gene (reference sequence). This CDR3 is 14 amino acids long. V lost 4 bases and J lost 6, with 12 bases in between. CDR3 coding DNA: TGTGCCAGCAGTTACGGACAGAGAGATGAAAAACTGTTTTTT. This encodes CASSYGQRDEKLFF.

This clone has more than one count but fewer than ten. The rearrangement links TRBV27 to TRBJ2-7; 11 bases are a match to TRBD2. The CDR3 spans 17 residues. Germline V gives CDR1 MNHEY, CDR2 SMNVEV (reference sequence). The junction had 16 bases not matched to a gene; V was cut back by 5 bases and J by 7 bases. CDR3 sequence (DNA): TGTGCCAGCAGTCTTCGGGATATAGCGGGAGGGGTAATTGAGCAGTACTTC. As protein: CASSLRDIAGGVIEQYF.

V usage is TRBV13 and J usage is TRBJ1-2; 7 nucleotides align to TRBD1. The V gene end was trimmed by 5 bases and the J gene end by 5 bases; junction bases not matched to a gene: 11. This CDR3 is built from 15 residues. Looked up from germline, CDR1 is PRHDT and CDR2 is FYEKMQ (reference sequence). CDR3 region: CASSAHLEGAYGYTF. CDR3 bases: TGTGCCAGCAGCGCTCATCTGGAGGGGGCATATGGCTACACCTTC.

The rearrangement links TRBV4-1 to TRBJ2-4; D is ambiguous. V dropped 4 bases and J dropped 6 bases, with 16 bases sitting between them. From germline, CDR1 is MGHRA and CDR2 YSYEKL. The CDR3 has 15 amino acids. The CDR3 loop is CASSLSGSAVNIQYF. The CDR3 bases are TGCGCCAGCAGCCTCTCCGGGTCCGCGGTAAACATTCAGTACTTC.

CDR3 in DNA: TGTGCCAGCAGCTCCACGTGGGGACAGGGGGCCTCCAATGAGCAGTTCTTC. Its translation is CASSSTWGQGASNEQFF. The chain combines TRBV7-8 with TRBJ2-1; 12 bases are a match to TRBD1. This CDR3 contains 17 residues. Germline trimming cut 4 bases from V and 6 bases from J; bases unmatched to any gene: 10. Germline values: CDR1 SGHVS, CDR2 FQNEAQ.

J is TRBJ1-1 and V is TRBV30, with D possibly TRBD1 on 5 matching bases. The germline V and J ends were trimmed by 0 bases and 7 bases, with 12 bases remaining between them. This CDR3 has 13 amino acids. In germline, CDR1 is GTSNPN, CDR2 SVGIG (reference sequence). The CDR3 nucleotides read TGTGCCTGGAGTGTAACAGGCGGGATTGAAGCTTTCTTT. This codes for CAWSVTGGIEAFF.

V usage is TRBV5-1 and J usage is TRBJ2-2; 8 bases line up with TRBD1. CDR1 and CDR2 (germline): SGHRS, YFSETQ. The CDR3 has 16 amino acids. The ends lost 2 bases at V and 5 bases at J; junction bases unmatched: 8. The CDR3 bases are TGCGCCAGCAGCTTAGGACAGGGCCCGAGAACCGGGGAGCTGTTTTTT. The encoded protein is CASSLGQGPRTGELFF.

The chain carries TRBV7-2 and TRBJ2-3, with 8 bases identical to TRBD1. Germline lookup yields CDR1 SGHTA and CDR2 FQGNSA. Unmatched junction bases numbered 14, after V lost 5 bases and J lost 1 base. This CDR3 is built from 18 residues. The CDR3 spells CASSLPTGQGRGTDTQYF. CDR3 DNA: TGTGCCAGCAGCCTCCCCACCGGACAGGGAAGAGGCACAGATACGCAGTATTTT.

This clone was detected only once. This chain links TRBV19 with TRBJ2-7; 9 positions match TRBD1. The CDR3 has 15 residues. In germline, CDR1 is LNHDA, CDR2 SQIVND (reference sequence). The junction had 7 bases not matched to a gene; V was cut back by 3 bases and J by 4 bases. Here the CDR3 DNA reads TGTGCCAGTAGTATCACAGGGGGCCCTCTTTACGAGCAGTACTTC. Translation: CASSITGGPLYEQYF.

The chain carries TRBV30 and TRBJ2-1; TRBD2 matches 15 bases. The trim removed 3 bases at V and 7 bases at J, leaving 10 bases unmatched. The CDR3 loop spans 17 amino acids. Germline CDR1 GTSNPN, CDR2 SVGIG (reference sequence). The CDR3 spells CAWRDWTSGGAYNEQFF. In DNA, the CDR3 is TGTGCCTGGAGAGACTGGACTAGCGGGGGGGCTTATAATGAGCAGTTCTTC.

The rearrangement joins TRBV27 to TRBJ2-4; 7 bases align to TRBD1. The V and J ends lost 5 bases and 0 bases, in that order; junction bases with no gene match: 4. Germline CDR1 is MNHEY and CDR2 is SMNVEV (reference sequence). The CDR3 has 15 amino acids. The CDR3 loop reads CASSPPGGAKNIQYF. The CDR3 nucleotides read TGTGCCAGCAGTCCCCCAGGGGGAGCCAAAAACATTCAGTACTTC.

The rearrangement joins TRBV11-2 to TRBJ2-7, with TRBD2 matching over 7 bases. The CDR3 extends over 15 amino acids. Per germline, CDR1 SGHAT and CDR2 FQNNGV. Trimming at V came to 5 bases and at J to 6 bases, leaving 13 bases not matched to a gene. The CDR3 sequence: CASSLLGRETGEQYF. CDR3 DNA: TGTGCCAGCAGCCTCCTGGGGCGGGAGACGGGCGAGCAGTACTTC.

The CDR3 DNA sequence: TGCGCCAGCAGCTTGGCGGGGGACTATGGCTACACCTTC. Amino acids: CASSLAGDYGYTF. This chain joins TRBV5-1 and TRBJ1-2; D perhaps matches TRBD1 (5 bases). The germline V and J ends were trimmed by 0 bases and 3 bases, with 6 bases remaining between them. The CDR3 length is 13 residues. Germline V lookup: CDR1 SGHRS, CDR2 YFSETQ.

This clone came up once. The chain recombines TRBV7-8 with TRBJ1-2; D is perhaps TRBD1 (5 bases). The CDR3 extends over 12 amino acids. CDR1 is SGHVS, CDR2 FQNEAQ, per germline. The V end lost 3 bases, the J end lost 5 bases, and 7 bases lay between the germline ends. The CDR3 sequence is CASSFSGYGYTF. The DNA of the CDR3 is TGTGCCAGCAGCTTCTCAGGGTATGGCTACACCTTC.

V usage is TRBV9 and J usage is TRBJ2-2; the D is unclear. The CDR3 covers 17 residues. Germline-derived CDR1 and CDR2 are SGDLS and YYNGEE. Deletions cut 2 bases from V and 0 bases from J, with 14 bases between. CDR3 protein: CASSVPSANPNTGELFF. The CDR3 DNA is TGTGCCAGCAGCGTCCCCAGCGCCAATCCGAACACCGGGGAGCTGTTTTTT.

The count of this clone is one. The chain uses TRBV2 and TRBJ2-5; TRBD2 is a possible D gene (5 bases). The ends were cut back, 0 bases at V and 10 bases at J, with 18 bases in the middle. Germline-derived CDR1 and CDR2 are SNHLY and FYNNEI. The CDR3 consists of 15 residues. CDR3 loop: CASSEALRTRSGQYF. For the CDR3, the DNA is TGTGCCAGCAGTGAAGCGCTTCGCACTAGATCTGGCCAGTACTTC.

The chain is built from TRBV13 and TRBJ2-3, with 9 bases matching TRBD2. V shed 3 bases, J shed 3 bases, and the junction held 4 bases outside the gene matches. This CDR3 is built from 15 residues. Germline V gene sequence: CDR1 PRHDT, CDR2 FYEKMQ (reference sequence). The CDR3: CASSLWREGTDTQYF. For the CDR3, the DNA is TGTGCCAGCAGCTTGTGGCGGGAGGGGACAGATACGCAGTATTTT.

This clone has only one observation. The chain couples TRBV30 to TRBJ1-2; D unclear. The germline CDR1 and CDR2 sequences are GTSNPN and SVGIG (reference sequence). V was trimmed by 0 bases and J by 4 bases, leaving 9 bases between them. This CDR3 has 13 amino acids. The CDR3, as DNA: TGTGCCTGGAGTGTAGAGGGCACCTATGGCTACACCTTC. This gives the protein CAWSVEGTYGYTF.

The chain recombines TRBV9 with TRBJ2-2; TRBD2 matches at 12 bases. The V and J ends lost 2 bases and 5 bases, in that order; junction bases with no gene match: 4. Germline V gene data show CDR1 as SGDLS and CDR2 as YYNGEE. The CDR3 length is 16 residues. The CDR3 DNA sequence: TGTGCCAGCAGCGTCGGACTAGCGGGAACAACCGGGGAGCTGTTTTTT. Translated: CASSVGLAGTTGELFF.

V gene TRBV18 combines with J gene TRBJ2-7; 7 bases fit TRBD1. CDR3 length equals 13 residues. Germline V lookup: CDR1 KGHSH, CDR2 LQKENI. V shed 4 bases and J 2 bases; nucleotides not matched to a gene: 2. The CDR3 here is CASSQGQTYEQYF. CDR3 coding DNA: TGTGCCAGCTCACAGGGACAGACCTACGAGCAGTACTTC.

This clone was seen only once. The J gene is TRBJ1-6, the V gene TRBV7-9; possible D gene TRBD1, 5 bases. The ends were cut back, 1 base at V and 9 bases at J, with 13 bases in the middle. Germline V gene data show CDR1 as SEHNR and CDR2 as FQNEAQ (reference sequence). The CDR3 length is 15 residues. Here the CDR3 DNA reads TGTGCCAGCAGCTTAGTATCGCAGGGTACTTCACCCCTCCACTTT. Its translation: CASSLVSQGTSPLHF.

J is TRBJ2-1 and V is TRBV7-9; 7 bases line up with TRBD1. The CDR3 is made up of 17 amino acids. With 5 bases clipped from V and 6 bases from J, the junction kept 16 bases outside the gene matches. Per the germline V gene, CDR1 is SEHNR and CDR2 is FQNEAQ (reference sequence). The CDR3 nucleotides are TGTGCCAGCAGCCAGGAGACAGGGTCGATTGAAAGCAATGAGCAGTTCTTC. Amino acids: CASSQETGSIESNEQFF.

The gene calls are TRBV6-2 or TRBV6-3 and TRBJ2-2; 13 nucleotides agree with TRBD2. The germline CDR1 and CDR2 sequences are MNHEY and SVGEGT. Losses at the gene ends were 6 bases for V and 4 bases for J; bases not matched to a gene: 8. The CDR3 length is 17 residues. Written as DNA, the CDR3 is TGTGCCAGCAGCCTCGGACTAGCGGGAGTGAGCACCGGGGAGCTGTTTTTT. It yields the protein CASSLGLAGVSTGELFF.

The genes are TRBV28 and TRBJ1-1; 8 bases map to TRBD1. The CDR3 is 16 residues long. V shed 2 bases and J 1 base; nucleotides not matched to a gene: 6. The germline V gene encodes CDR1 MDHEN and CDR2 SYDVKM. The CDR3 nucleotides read TGTGCCAGCAGTTTAACAGGGGGAATCGGGAACACTGAAGCTTTCTTT. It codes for CASSLTGGIGNTEAFF.

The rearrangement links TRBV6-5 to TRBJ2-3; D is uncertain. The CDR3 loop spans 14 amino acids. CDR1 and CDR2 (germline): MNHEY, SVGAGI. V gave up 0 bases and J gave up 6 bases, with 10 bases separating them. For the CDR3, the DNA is TGTGCCAGCAGTTACTCTGGTAGTTCGGATACGCAGTATTTT. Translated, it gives CASSYSGSSDTQYF.

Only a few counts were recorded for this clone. The CDR3 reads CAGSGRPMYEQFF. DNA for the CDR3: TGTGCCGGAAGCGGGAGGCCCATGTATGAGCAGTTCTTC. The chain has TRBV30 and TRBJ2-1; the match to TRBD2 covers 9 bases. Germline V gene lookup returns CDR1 GTSNPN and CDR2 SVGIG (reference sequence). J lost 8 bases, V lost 8 bases, and 10 bases had no gene match. This CDR3 has 13 residues.

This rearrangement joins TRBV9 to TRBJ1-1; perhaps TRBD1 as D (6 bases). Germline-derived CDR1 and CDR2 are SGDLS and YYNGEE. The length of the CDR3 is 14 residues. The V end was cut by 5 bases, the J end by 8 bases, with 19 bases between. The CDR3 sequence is CASSQNLGGTEAFF. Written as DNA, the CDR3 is TGTGCCAGCAGTCAAAATTTAGGGGGAACCGAAGCTTTCTTT.